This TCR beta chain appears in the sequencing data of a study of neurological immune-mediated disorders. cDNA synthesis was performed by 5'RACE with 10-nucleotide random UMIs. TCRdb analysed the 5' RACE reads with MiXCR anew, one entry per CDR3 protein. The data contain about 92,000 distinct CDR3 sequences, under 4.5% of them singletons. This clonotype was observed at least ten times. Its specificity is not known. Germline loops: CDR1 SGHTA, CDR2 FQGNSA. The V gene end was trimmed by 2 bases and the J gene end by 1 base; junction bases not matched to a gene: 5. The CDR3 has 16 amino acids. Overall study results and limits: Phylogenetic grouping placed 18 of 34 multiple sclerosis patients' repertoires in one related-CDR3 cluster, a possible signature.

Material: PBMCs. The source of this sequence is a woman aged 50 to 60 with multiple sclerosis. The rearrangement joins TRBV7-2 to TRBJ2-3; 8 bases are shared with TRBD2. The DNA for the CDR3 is TGTGCCAGCAGCTTACTCAGCGGGGGCGGCACAGATACGCAGTATTTT. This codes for CASSLLSGGGTDTQYF.